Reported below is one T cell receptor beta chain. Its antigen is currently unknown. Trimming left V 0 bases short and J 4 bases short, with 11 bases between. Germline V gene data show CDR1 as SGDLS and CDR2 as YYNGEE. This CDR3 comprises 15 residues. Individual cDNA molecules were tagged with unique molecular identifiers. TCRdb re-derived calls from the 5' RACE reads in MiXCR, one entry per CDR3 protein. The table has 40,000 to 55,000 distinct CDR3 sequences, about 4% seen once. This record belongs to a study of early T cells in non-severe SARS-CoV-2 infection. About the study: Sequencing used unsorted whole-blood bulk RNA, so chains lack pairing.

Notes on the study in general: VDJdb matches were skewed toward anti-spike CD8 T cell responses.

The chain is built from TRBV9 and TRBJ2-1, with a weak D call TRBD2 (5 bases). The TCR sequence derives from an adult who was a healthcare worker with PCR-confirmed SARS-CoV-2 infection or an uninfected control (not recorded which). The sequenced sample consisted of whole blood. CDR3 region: CASSVAGSLYNEQFF. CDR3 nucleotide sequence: TGTGCCAGCAGCGTAGCGGGGTCGTTGTACAATGAGCAGTTCTTC. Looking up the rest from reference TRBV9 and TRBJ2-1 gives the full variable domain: DSGVTQTPKHLITATGQRVTLRCSPRSGDLSVYWYQQSLDQGLQFLIQYYNGEERAKGNILERFSAQQFPDLHSELNLSSLELGDSALYFCASSVAGSLYNEQFFGPGTRLTVL.